Listed below are T cell receptor beta chains from one sample, sequenced in a study of blood T cell repertoires in COVID-19. Data came from immunoSEQ multiplex PCR; TCRdb stores just in-frame clones and leaves some out. This table holds a few hundred thousand clones, 82% found once. The sample consisted of peripheral blood. The origin of the receptors is a woman between 18 and 29 years old with acute or convalescent COVID-19. CDR3s include the opening cysteine and the closing phenylalanine or tryptophan. The D gene is left open where the match is weak. Clone size is not always given. Where it is, it says once, few, many or a class for expanded clones.

size | length | D | J | V | DNA | CDR3
NA | 16 | NA | TRBJ1-4 | TRBV5-1 | TGCGCCAGCAGCCCGCGGATTGCAGGGCCCAATGAAAAACTGTTTTTT | CASSPRIAGPNEKLFF
NA | 15 | NA | TRBJ2-2 | TRBV6-5 | TGTGCCAGCATGTTGAACTACGTCAACACCGGGGAGCTGTTTTTT | CASMLNYVNTGELFF
NA | 13 | NA | TRBJ2-1 | TRBV9 | TGTGCCAGCAGCGTAGTACAGTTCGATGAGCAGTTCTTC | CASSVVQFDEQFF
NA | 18 | NA | TRBJ2-7 | TRBV21-1 | TGTGCCACCCCCCCCAAAGGGCTATCGACAGGGGCCCCCTACGAGCAGTACTTC | CATPPKGLSTGAPYEQYF
NA | 17 | NA | TRBJ2-3 | TRBV7-9 | TGTGCCAGCAGCTTAAGAAGATGGGCGGGGATTACAGATACGCAGTATTTT | CASSLRRWAGITDTQYF
NA | 15 | TRBD1 | TRBJ1-2 | TRBV18 | TGTGCCAGCTCACCTACCGGGACAGCTAACTATGGCTACACCTTC | CASSPTGTANYGYTF
NA | 12 | TRBD2 | TRBJ2-7 | TRBV6-5 | TGTGCCACTTCGGGAGGTTCGTACGAGCAGTACTTC | CATSGGSYEQYF
NA | 15 | TRBD1 | TRBJ1-2 | TRBV27 | TGTGCCAGCAGTCCCTGGGACAGGGTGAGCTATGGCTACACCTTC | CASSPWDRVSYGYTF
NA | 17 | TRBD1 | TRBJ1-2 | TRBV7-3 | TGTGCCAGCAGCTCCTCATTCCGGGACAGACCTCTCTATGGCTACACCTTC | CASSSSFRDRPLYGYTF
NA | 15 | TRBD1 | TRBJ1-5 | TRBV27 | TGTGCCAGCAGTTTAGGACAGGGTGTTACTCAGCCCCAGCATTTT | CASSLGQGVTQPQHF
NA | 14 | NA | TRBJ1-2 | TRBV6-5 | TGTGCCAGCAGTTACTTCGGGGATTCCTATGGCTACACCTTC | CASSYFGDSYGYTF
NA | 15 | TRBD1 | TRBJ1-4 | TRBV6-5 | TGTGCCAGCAGCCAATACCCACAGGGGAATGAAAAACTGTTTTTT | CASSQYPQGNEKLFF
NA | 13 | NA | TRBJ2-7 | TRBV27 | TGTGCCAGCAGTTTTGGAGATACCTACGAGCAGTACTTC | CASSFGDTYEQYF
NA | 12 | TRBD2 | TRBJ2-3 | TRBV13 | TGTGCCAGCAGCGTCGCCGGGACTAGCGGCACTTTT | CASSVAGTSGTF
once | 12 | TRBD1 | TRBJ1-1 | TRBV19 | TGTGCCAGTCACAGGGGGTTAACTGAAGCTTTCTTT | CASHRGLTEAFF
NA | 15 | NA | TRBJ1-2 | TRBV5-1 | TGCGCCAGCGGCTTCCGGAGGCCAGGGGCTCATGGCTACACCTTC | CASGFRRPGAHGYTF
NA | 13 | NA | TRBJ2-5 | TRBV7-2 | TGTGCCAGCAGCTTAGCCCTCCAAGAGACCCAGTACTTC | CASSLALQETQYF
few | 16 | TRBD2 | TRBJ2-7 | TRBV4-3 | TGCGCCAGCAGCCAAGATCATGGACTAGCGGGCTACGAGCAGTACTTC | CASSQDHGLAGYEQYF
NA | 13 | NA | TRBJ2-5 | TRBV4-2 | TGTGCCAGCAGCCCTTCGGGCCAAGAGACCCAGTACTTC | CASSPSGQETQYF
few | 17 | NA | TRBJ1-6 | TRBV9 | TGTGCCAGCAGCGTAGGGGCTACGGGGAGGGCAAATTCACCCCTCCACTTT | CASSVGATGRANSPLHF
NA | 12 | NA | TRBJ2-7 | TRBV24-1 | TGTGCCACCAGTGATACAGGCTACGAGCAGTACTTC | CATSDTGYEQYF
NA | 13 | TRBD1 | TRBJ1-1 | TRBV5-1 | TGCGCCAGCAGCGGACAGGGATGGGTTGGCGCTTTCTTT | CASSGQGWVGAFF
NA | 14 | NA | TRBJ1-2 | TRBV4-3 | TGCGCCAGCAGCCATGACAGAGCTAACTATGGCTACACCTTC | CASSHDRANYGYTF
NA | 13 | NA | TRBJ2-1 | TRBV9 | TGTGCCAGCAGCGCAACTAGCTACAATGAGCAGTTCTTC | CASSATSYNEQFF
few | 13 | NA | TRBJ2-7 | TRBV6-5 | TGTGCCGCAAGATTAGAGGGTTCCTACGAGCAGTACTTC | CAARLEGSYEQYF
few | 13 | NA | TRBJ1-1 | TRBV12-3/TRBV12-4 | TGTGCCAGCAGTTTAGGGAAAGACAGAAGAGCTTTCTTT | CASSLGKDRRAFF
NA | 14 | NA | TRBJ1-4 | TRBV28 | TGTGCCAGCAGTTTATCAAGTCGTGGCGAAAAACTGTTTTTT | CASSLSSRGEKLFF
NA | 14 | NA | TRBJ1-1 | TRBV7-9 | TGTGCCAGCAGCCCAAGGGGGGGGAACACTGAAGCTTTCTTT | CASSPRGGNTEAFF
once | 13 | NA | TRBJ1-2 | TRBV27 | TGTGCCAGCACCCCCTCCCCCAGCTATGGCTACACCTTC | CASTPSPSYGYTF
NA | 15 | NA | TRBJ1-3 | TRBV5-8 | TGTGCCAGCAGCCCTACAGGGTTCTCTGGAAACACCATATATTTT | CASSPTGFSGNTIYF
NA | 18 | TRBD1 | TRBJ2-4 | TRBV15 | TGTGCCACCAGCAGTTATGACCAGGGGGAACTAGCCAAAAACATTCAGTACTTC | CATSSYDQGELAKNIQYF
NA | 16 | TRBD2 | TRBJ2-7 | TRBV7-2 | TGTGCCAGCAGCCCGCCGGGACTAGCGGGAGGATACGAGCAGTACTTC | CASSPPGLAGGYEQYF
NA | 13 | NA | TRBJ2-1 | TRBV28 | TGTGCCAGTATCCGGAGCTCCTACAATGAGCAGTTCTTC | CASIRSSYNEQFF
NA | 16 | TRBD1 | TRBJ2-7 | TRBV24-1 | TGTGCCACCAGTGATTCCAGGGGCAGGGGGTTGCACGAGCAGTACTTC | CATSDSRGRGLHEQYF
NA | 14 | NA | TRBJ2-5 | TRBV7-8 | TGTGCCAGCAGCCTCCGCAGGGGTGGGGAGACCCAGTACTTC | CASSLRRGGETQYF
NA | 14 | NA | TRBJ1-6 | TRBV14 | TGTGCCAGAAGGACAGACTCCTATAATTCACCCCTCCACTTT | CARRTDSYNSPLHF
NA | 14 | NA | TRBJ1-2 | TRBV18 | TGTGCCAGCTCACCACCGGTGGCAGGGTTGGGCTACACCTTC | CASSPPVAGLGYTF
NA | 13 | TRBD1 | TRBJ2-3 | TRBV6-5 | TGTGCCAGCAGTTGGACAGGGACTCGGGACAGATATTTT | CASSWTGTRDRYF
NA | 14 | NA | TRBJ1-1 | TRBV27 | TGTGCCAGCTATCTAAGACAGGCGGCCGGTGAAGCTTTCTTT | CASYLRQAAGEAFF
NA | 19 | TRBD1 | TRBJ1-6 | TRBV12-5 | TGTGCTAGTGGTTTGACGCCGGACCGAAGGGGGCGCCTTAATTCACCCCTCCACTTT | CASGLTPDRRGRLNSPLHF
NA | 13 | NA | TRBJ2-7 | TRBV7-9 | TGTGCCAGCACCTTGATGTGGGCGCCCGAGCAGTACTTC | CASTLMWAPEQYF
NA | 16 | NA | TRBJ2-7 | TRBV5-6 | TGTGCCAGCAGCTTGGGGGGCGGAGGGAGGACATACGAGCAGTACTTC | CASSLGGGGRTYEQYF
NA | 12 | NA | TRBJ1-3 | TRBV19 | TGTGCCAGTAGCCGAAGAGAAGACACCATATATTTT | CASSRREDTIYF
NA | 15 | NA | TRBJ1-2 | TRBV9 | TGTGCCAGCAGCGTAGACGACAGGATAGGCTATGGCTACACCTTC | CASSVDDRIGYGYTF
NA | 14 | NA | TRBJ2-7 | TRBV4-1 | TGCGCCAGCAGCCTCGGACTAAGCTCCTACGAGCAGTACTTC | CASSLGLSSYEQYF
NA | 12 | NA | TRBJ2-3 | TRBV7-9 | TGTGCCAGCAGCTTATTACTGGATACGCAGTATTTT | CASSLLLDTQYF
NA | 13 | NA | TRBJ2-1 | TRBV13 | TGTGCCAGCAGCCTAATGACTGGGAATGAGCAGTTCTTC | CASSLMTGNEQFF